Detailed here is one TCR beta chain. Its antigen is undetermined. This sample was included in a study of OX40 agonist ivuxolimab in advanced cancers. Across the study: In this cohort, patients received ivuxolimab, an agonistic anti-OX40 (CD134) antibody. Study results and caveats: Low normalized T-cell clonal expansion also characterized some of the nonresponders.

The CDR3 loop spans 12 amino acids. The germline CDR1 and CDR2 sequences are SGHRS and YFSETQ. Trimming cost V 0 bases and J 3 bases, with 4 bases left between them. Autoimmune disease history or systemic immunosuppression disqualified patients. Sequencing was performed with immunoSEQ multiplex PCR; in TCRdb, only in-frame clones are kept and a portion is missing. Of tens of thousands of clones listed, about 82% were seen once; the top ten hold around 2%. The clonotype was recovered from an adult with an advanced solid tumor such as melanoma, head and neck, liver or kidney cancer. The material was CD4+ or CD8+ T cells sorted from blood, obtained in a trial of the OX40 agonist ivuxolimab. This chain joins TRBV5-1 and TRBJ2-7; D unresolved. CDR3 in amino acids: CASSLEGYEQYF. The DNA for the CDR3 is TGCGCCAGCAGCTTGGAGGGCTACGAGCAGTACTTC.